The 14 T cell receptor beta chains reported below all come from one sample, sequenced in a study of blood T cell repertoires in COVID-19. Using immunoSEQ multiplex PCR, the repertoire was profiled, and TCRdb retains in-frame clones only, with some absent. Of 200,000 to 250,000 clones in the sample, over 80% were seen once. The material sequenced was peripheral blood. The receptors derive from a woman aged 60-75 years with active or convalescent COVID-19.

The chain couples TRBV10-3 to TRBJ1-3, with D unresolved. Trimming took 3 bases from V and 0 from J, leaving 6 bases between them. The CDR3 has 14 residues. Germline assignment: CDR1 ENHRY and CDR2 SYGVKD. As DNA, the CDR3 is TGTGCCATCAGTGAATACACCTCTGGAAACACCATATATTTT. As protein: CAISEYTSGNTIYF.

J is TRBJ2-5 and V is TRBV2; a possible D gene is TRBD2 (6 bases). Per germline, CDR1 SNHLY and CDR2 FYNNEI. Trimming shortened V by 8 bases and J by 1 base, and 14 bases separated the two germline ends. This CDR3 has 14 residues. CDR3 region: CASGTHRGQETQYF. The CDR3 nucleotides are TGTGCCAGCGGGACTCACCGAGGCCAAGAGACCCAGTACTTC. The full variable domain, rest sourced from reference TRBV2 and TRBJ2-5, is EPEVTQTPSHQVTQMGQEVILRCVPISNHLYFYWYRQILGQKVEFLVSFYNNEISEKSEIFDDQFSVERPDGSNFTLKIRSTKLEDSAMYFCASGTHRGQETQYFGPGTRLLVL.

CDR3 sequence (DNA): TGCGCCAGCAGCTTACTAGCGATCTCCTACAATGAGCAGTTCTTC. Translation: CASSLLAISYNEQFF. The chain joins TRBV5-1 to TRBJ2-1; 7 bases align to TRBD2. This CDR3 has 15 residues. The V and J ends lost 2 bases and 0 bases, in that order; junction bases with no gene match: 2. Germline assignment: CDR1 SGHRS and CDR2 YFSETQ.

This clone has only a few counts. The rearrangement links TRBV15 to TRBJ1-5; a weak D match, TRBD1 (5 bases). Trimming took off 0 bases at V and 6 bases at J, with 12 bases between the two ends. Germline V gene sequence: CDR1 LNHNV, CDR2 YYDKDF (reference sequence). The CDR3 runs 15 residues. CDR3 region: CATSRDLTVSQPQHF. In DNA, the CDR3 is TGTGCCACCAGCAGAGATCTGACAGTAAGTCAGCCCCAGCATTTT.

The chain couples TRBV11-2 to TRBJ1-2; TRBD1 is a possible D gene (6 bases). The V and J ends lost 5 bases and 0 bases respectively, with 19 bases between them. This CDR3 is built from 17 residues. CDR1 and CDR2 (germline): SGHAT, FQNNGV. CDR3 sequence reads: CASSPGLRDKTNYGYTF. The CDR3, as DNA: TGTGCCAGCAGCCCCGGGCTCCGGGACAAGACTAACTATGGCTACACCTTC.

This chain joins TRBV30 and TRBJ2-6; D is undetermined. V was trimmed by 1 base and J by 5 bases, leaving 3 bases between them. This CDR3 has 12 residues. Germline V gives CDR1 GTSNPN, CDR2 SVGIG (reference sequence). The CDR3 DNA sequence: TGTGCCTGGAGTGCCTGGGCCAACGTCCTGACTTTC. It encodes CAWSAWANVLTF.

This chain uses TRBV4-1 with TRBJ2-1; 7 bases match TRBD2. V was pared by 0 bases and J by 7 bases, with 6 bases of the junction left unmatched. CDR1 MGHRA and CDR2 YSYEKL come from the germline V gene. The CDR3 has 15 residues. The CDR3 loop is CASSQDRTRSNEQFF. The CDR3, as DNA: TGCGCCAGCAGCCAAGACAGGACTAGATCTAATGAGCAGTTCTTC.

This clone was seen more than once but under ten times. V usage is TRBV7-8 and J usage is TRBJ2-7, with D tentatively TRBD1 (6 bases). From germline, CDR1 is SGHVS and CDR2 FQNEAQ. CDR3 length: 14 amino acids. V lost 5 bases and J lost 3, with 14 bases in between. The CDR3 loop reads CASSRGTASYEQYF. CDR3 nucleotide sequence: TGTGCCAGCAGCAGGGGGACCGCGAGCTACGAGCAGTACTTC.

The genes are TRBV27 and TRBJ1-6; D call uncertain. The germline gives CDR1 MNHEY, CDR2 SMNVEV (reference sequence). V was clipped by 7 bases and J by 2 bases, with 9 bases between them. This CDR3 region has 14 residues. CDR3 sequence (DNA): TGTGCCAGCACCCCGGGAGCCTATAATTCACCCCTCCACTTT. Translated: CASTPGAYNSPLHF.

The CDR3 here is CASSRDRYGANVLTF. The CDR3 coding sequence is TGTGCCAGTAGCAGGGACAGGTACGGGGCCAACGTCCTGACTTTC. The chain is built from TRBV19 and TRBJ2-6, with 8 bases matching TRBD1. V lost 6 bases to trimming and J lost 4 bases; unmatched junction nucleotides: 5. The length of the CDR3 is 15 residues. Germline V gene data show CDR1 as LNHDA and CDR2 as SQIVND (reference sequence).

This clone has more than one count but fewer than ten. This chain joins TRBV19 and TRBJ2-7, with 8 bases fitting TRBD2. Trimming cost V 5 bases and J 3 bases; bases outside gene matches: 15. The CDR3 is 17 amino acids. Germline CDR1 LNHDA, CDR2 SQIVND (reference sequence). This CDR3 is CASSRLGGREGSYEQYF. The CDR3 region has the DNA TGTGCCAGTAGTCGTCTCGGGGGACGGGAGGGCAGCTACGAGCAGTACTTC.

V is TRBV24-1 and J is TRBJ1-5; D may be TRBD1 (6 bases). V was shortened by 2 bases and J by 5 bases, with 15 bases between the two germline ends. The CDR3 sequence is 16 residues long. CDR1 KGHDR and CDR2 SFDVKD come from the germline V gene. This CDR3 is CATSDSARGKDQPQHF. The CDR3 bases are TGTGCCACCAGTGATTCGGCCAGGGGCAAGGATCAGCCCCAGCATTTT.

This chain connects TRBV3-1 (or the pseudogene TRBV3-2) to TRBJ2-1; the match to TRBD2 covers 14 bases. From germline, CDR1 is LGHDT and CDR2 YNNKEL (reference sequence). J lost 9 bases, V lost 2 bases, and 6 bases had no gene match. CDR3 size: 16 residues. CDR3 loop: CASSQYGTSGSGEQFF. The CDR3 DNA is TGTGCCAGCAGCCAATACGGGACTAGCGGGAGTGGTGAGCAGTTCTTC.

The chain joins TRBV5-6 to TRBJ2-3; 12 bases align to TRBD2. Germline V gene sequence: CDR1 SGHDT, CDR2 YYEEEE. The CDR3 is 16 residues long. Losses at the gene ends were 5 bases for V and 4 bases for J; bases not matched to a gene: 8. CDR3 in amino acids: CASSFGLAGKADTQYF. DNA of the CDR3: TGTGCCAGCAGTTTCGGACTAGCGGGAAAGGCAGATACGCAGTATTTT.